A selection of T cell receptor beta chains follows, all from one sample in a study of blood T cell repertoires in COVID-19. Sequencing used immunoSEQ multiplex PCR; TCRdb keeps in-frame clones, though not all of them. The table shows roughly 250,000 clones, with just under 85% occurring only once. The sequenced sample was peripheral blood. All receptors derive from a man aged 45 to 65 with acute or convalescent COVID-19. The conserved cysteine and the conserved F or W are not part of the CDR3 here. A D gene is named only where the DNA matches it firmly.

v_call	d_call	cdr3_aa
TRBV7-9	-	ASRVTGLNTEAF
TRBV14	TRBD2	ASSRQRGGTGELF
TRBV2	TRBD1	ASPGQGMANTEAF
TRBV2	TRBD2	ATRGTRVIHEQY
TRBV6-5	-	ASRRPQYNEQF
TRBV27	TRBD2	ASSPRAGGGSYEQY
TRBV7-6	-	ASSLNQGHSYEQY
TRBV25-1	TRBD1	ASSGSDRSPYEQY
TRBV12-5	TRBD1	ASGLTGVEQY
TRBV2	-	ASSEAGGGNQPQH
TRBV6-5	-	ASSADTSNYGYT
TRBV28	-	ASSSPGLSYEQY
TRBV18	-	ASSPRGPYEQY
TRBV11-3	-	ASSLDRGALSSY
TRBV18	-	ASSPYQRSYEQY
TRBV19	TRBD2	ASSIRLAGRYEQY
TRBV7-3	-	ASSPSAGNTEAF
TRBV27	TRBD1	ASRGQGVATNEKLF
TRBV28	TRBD1	ASSLRQGAVEKLF
TRBV6-2/TRBV6-3	TRBD1	ASSYGTETYEQY
TRBV5-4	TRBD1	ASSYRGSGELF
TRBV28	TRBD1	ASSLSQGAVTEAF
TRBV18	-	ASSPPDARGTGELF
TRBV19	-	ASSSVLNTEAF
TRBV7-9	TRBD1	ASSSIRGSTDTQY
TRBV19	TRBD2	ASSTQTSGGAYSTDTQY
TRBV7-8	TRBD2	AMGRGKLIYEQY
TRBV5-1	-	ASSLALAGYNEQF
TRBV27	-	ASRLTGTTPSPLH
TRBV6-5	-	ASSLTRGGETQY
TRBV27	TRBD2	ASSFSGKAYEQY
TRBV3-1/TRBV3-2	TRBD2	ASSQGPSSGGLLGEQY
TRBV6-5	TRBD1	ASSYSDRGLSPLH
TRBV15	-	ATSRGTGEAF
TRBV7-3	-	ASSPTGTPNEKLF
TRBV4-1	TRBD1	ASSPTGDFYGYT
TRBV18	-	ASSPYSSYEQY
TRBV7-9	-	ASSSISFRLF
TRBV5-1	-	ASSPTIHNEQF
TRBV5-1	-	ASSSLTMTGELF
TRBV2	-	ASSVGSDERTNEKLF
TRBV18	-	ASSPINRRSNYGYT
TRBV6-5	-	ASISSGYGAF
TRBV7-9	TRBD2	ASNLGAGVHEQY
TRBV10-2	TRBD2	ASSPQRDSLYEQY
TRBV18	TRBD1	ASSPPAQGWEQF
TRBV12-5	TRBD1	ASGLVLGPGQYNQPQH
TRBV6-5	-	ASSYGQLNEKLF